What follows are 8 T cell receptor beta chains derived from one specimen sequenced in a study of blood T cell repertoires in COVID-19. Profiling relied on immunoSEQ multiplex PCR, and the TCRdb table lists in-frame clones only, not all of them. The repertoire has some 90,000 clones, around nine tenths of them found once; the top ten carry about 3.9%. Sequenced: peripheral blood. The receptors come from a woman aged 45 to 65 in a cohort sampled during active COVID-19.

This clone has just a few counts. The chain combines TRBV2 with TRBJ1-1; TRBD1 aligns across 7 bases. J gave up 1 base and V 4 bases, and 3 bases lay outside the gene matches. The germline V gene has CDR1 SNHLY and CDR2 FYNNEI. CDR3 length equals 14 residues. In nucleotides, the CDR3 is TGTGCCAGCAGTGTACAGGGGCAGAACACTGAAGCTTTCTTT. Translating gives CASSVQGQNTEAFF.

V and J are TRBV19 and TRBJ2-1; D perhaps matches TRBD2 (7 bases). Looked up from germline, CDR1 is LNHDA and CDR2 is SQIVND (reference sequence). The CDR3 is 20 amino acids. Trimming left V 5 bases short and J 0 bases short, with 26 bases between. This CDR3 reads CASSFATGWLAESSYNEQFF. The DNA of the CDR3 is TGTGCCAGTAGTTTTGCTACAGGGTGGCTAGCGGAGAGCTCCTACAATGAGCAGTTCTTC.

The CDR3 sequence is CASSVVLGRQFF. The CDR3 region has the DNA TGTGCCAGCAGCGTCGTACTAGGGAGGCAGTTCTTC. J is TRBJ2-1 and V is TRBV9, with D possibly matching TRBD2 (5 bases). The V end lost 2 bases, the J end lost 12 bases, and 12 bases lay between the germline ends. Germline assignment: CDR1 SGDLS and CDR2 YYNGEE. CDR3 length equals 12 residues.

The gene calls are TRBV19 and TRBJ2-7, with a weak D call TRBD1 (5 bases). V lost 5 bases and J 5 bases, leaving 16 bases between the germline ends. CDR1 and CDR2 (germline): LNHDA, SQIVND (reference sequence). This CDR3 has 14 residues. The CDR3 spells CASSGQGVPDEQYF. DNA of the CDR3: TGTGCCAGTAGTGGGCAGGGTGTACCCGACGAGCAGTACTTC.

This chain uses TRBV3-1 (or the pseudogene TRBV3-2) with TRBJ2-3, with D possibly matching TRBD2 (6 bases). The germline CDR1 and CDR2 sequences are LGHDT and YNNKEL (reference sequence). This CDR3 contains 16 residues. Trimming stripped 2 bases from V and 6 bases from J, with 18 bases between. CDR3 amino acids: CASSQSVDGREDTQYF. DNA for the CDR3: TGTGCCAGCAGCCAATCCGTCGACGGGAGAGAGGATACGCAGTATTTT.

The chain recombines TRBV4-1 with TRBJ1-6, with D uncertain. From germline, CDR1 is MGHRA and CDR2 YSYEKL. Trimming removed 0 bases at V and 1 base at J, with 7 bases between. The CDR3 has 16 amino acids. The chain's CDR3 is CASSQDSGSYNSPLHF. The CDR3 nucleotides read TGCGCCAGCAGCCAAGATTCGGGGTCCTATAATTCACCCCTCCACTTT.

The chain uses TRBV7-9 and TRBJ2-7; 9 nucleotides match TRBD1. V gave up 5 bases and J gave up 6 bases; unmatched junction bases: 5. The CDR3 runs 13 residues. Germline CDR1 SEHNR, CDR2 FQNEAQ (reference sequence). The CDR3 sequence is CASSTGQGIEQYF. DNA of the CDR3: TGTGCCAGCAGCACAGGACAGGGGATCGAGCAGTACTTC.

The genes are TRBV6-5 and TRBJ2-7, with TRBD1 matching 8 bases. CDR3 length equals 13 residues. Germline values: CDR1 MNHEY, CDR2 SVGAGI. V gave up 5 bases and J gave up 6 bases; unmatched junction bases: 6. The CDR3 DNA reads TGTGCCAGCAGTACCAGGGGGCCGAGCGAGCAGTACTTC. Residues: CASSTRGPSEQYF.